The 26 T cell receptor beta chains below come from one sample, sequenced in a study of T cells in women clearing cervical HPV infection. Using immunoSEQ multiplex PCR, the repertoire was profiled, and TCRdb retains in-frame clones only, with some absent. The table lists 25,000 to 35,000 clones. The sample was blood buffy coat. The receptors here all came from a woman between 18 and 69 years old with a cervical HPV16 infection that either progressed to CIN3+ or cleared (not recorded which).

The CDR3 is CASSFSVGGGDPYTF. The CDR3 bases that were read are TGCGCCAGCAGCTTCTCGGTCGGAGGGGGCGACCCC. The chain recombines TRBV5-1 with TRBJ1-2, with 7 bases fitting TRBD1. Read data end 3 residues before the CDR3 end; the end is taken from the germline J gene. Per germline, CDR1 SGHRS and CDR2 YFSETQ. This CDR3 region has 15 residues.

Concerning this clone: The read ends 3 residues early relative to the CDR3; the germline J gene fills the gap. The genes are TRBV12-5 and TRBJ2-1; D possibly corresponds to TRBD2 (5 bases). CDR1 LGHNT and CDR2 FRNRAP come from the germline V gene. Trimming removed 1 base at V and 4 bases at J, with 8 bases between. The CDR3 is 14 residues long. The sequenced part of the CDR3 DNA is TGTGCTAGTGGTTTGGACACTAGTTACAATGAG. It codes for CASGLDTSYNE. The entire CDR3 protein reads CASGLDTSYNEQFF.

Details on this clone: The read ends 3 residues early relative to the CDR3; the germline J gene fills the gap. The gene calls are TRBV30 and TRBJ1-1; unclear D gene. The V gene's germline CDR1 is GTSNPN and CDR2 SVGIG (reference sequence). Between the trimmed V and J ends, which lost 3 bases and 1 base, there was a span of 9 bases. This CDR3 spans 13 amino acids. The sequenced part of the CDR3 DNA is TGTGCCTGGAGGTCGGTACCGAACACTGAA. Protein: CAWRSVPNTE. The complete CDR3 reads CAWRSVPNTEAFF.

CDR3 DNA, as far as it was read: TGTGCCAGTAGTATAGGGACTTTTGGGAACGAG. It specifies CASSIGTFGNE. The whole CDR3 reads CASSIGTFGNEQYF. The chain carries TRBV19 and TRBJ2-7; possibly TRBD2 for D (5 bases). The CDR3 end lies 3 residues beyond the end of the read and is filled in from the germline J gene. Germline values: CDR1 LNHDA, CDR2 SQIVND (reference sequence). The CDR3 extends over 14 amino acids. The V end was cut by 1 base, the J end by 5 bases, with 12 bases between.

On this clone: The CDR3 end lies 3 residues beyond the end of the read and is filled in from the germline J gene. V and J are TRBV18 and TRBJ2-1; 8 positions match TRBD1. Germline V gives CDR1 KGHSH, CDR2 LQKENI. The CDR3 spans 13 residues. V gave up 2 bases and J gave up 6 bases; unmatched junction bases: 0. This chain's CDR3 is CASSPTGGNEQFF. The CDR3 DNA, read in part, is TGTGCCAGCTCACCAACAGGGGGCAATGAG.

A word on this clone: The read falls 3 residues short of the CDR3 end, and the missing part is taken from the germline J gene. J is TRBJ1-2 and V is TRBV7-9; D unresolved. Germline V CDR1 and CDR2: SEHNR, FQNEAQ (reference sequence). The CDR3 spans 12 residues. The V and J ends lost 4 bases and 4 bases respectively, with 7 bases between them. The CDR3 region is CASSSQSYGYTF. CDR3 DNA, as far as it was read: TGTGCCAGCAGCTCCCAGTCCTATGGC.

Comments on this clone: The CDR3 end falls 3 residues outside the read, so it is completed with the germline J gene. The chain links TRBV29-1 to TRBJ1-2; 8 bases line up with TRBD1. The CDR3 has 15 amino acids. Germline V gene lookup returns CDR1 SQVTM and CDR2 ANQGSEA. This CDR3 reads CSVEKPGQASYDYTF. The CDR3 DNA, read in part, is TGCAGCGTTGAAAAACCGGGACAGGCTTCCTACGAC.

This CDR3 reads CASSLPGTSYGYTF. The CDR3 bases that were read are TGCGCCAGCAGCTTGCCCGGGACAAGCTATGGC. The chain joins TRBV5-1 to TRBJ1-2; D possibly corresponds to TRBD1 (6 bases). The read terminates 3 residues ahead of where the CDR3 ends, so the germline J gene completes it. The germline V and J ends were trimmed by 1 base and 4 bases, with 11 bases remaining between them. The CDR3 contains 14 residues. Germline CDR1 SGHRS, CDR2 YFSETQ.

Comment on this clone: The read is 3 residues too short to cover the CDR3 end, so that end is filled in from the germline J gene. The chain recombines TRBV30 with TRBJ1-2, with D unclear. V lost 3 bases, J lost 1 base, and 6 bases lay in between. There are 12 residues in the CDR3. Germline V gene lookup returns CDR1 GTSNPN and CDR2 SVGIG (reference sequence). The CDR3 here is CAWRICNYGYTF. CDR3 DNA (partial): TGTGCCTGGAGAATCTGTAACTATGGC. The entire variable domain, with the rest obtained from reference TRBV30 and TRBJ1-2, is as follows: SQTIHQWPATLVQPVGSPLSLECTVEGTSNPNLYWYRQAAGRGLQLLFYSVGIGQISSEVPQNLSASRPQDRQFILSSKKLLLSDSGFYLCAWRICNYGYTFGSGTRLTVV.

Of note for this clone: The read finishes 3 residues shy of the CDR3 end, and the germline J gene is used to complete it. The V call is TRBV18, the J call TRBJ1-2, with TRBD1 matching 9 bases. The CDR3 totals 16 residues. The germline CDR1 and CDR2 sequences are KGHSH and LQKENI. CDR3 DNA, as far as it was read: TGTGCCAGCTCACCTGCGGACAGGGGCTTTGAGGATGAC. It encodes CASSPADRGFEDD. The whole CDR3 sequence reads CASSPADRGFEDDYTF. Complete variable domain (other parts from reference TRBV18 and TRBJ1-2): NAGVMQNPRHLVRRRGQEARLRCSPMKGHSHVYWYRQLPEEGLKFMVYLQKENIIDESGMPKERFSAEFPKEGPSILRIQQVVRGDSAAYFCASSPADRGFEDDYTFGSGTRLTVV.

Notes on this clone: The observed sequence ends 3 residues before the CDR3 terminus, with the missing tail filled in from the germline J gene. The chain recombines TRBV5-1 with TRBJ2-7; TRBD2 agrees at 9 bases. The CDR3 runs 15 residues. Germline assignment: CDR1 SGHRS and CDR2 YFSETQ. With V trimmed by 2 bases and J by 5 bases, 8 bases remained unmatched. The CDR3: CASSFSAGGPHEQYF. CDR3 DNA, as far as it was read: TGCGCCAGCAGCTTCTCGGCGGGAGGGCCCCACGAG.

Incomplete CDR3 DNA: TGTGCCAGCAGTGGTCTAGCGGGAGGGCCGTACGAG. It codes for CASSGLAGGPYE. The complete CDR3 protein is CASSGLAGGPYEQYF. V and J are TRBV6-1 and TRBJ2-7; 12 positions agree with TRBD2. The read falls 3 residues short of the CDR3 end, and the missing part is taken from the germline J gene. There are 15 residues in the CDR3. CDR1 and CDR2 (germline): MNHNS, SASEGT. Trimming removed 4 bases from V and 4 bases from J; junction bases left unmatched: 5.

In the case of this clone: With the read ending 3 residues before the CDR3 end, the germline J gene is used to fill in that end. This chain uses TRBV7-2 with TRBJ1-1; 8 nucleotides agree with TRBD1. V shed 6 bases, J shed 5 bases, and the junction held 5 bases outside the gene matches. Germline V CDR1 and CDR2: SGHTA, FQGNSA. This CDR3 region has 13 residues. The CDR3 sequence: CASSYRGGTEAFF. The CDR3 bases that were read are TGTGCCAGCAGTTACAGGGGGGGGACTGAA.

Note on this clone: The CDR3 end falls 3 residues outside the read, so it is completed with the germline J gene. The chain employs TRBV2 and TRBJ1-2; TRBD1 matches 7 bases. J lost 4 bases, V lost 6 bases, and 8 bases had no gene match. This CDR3 has 14 amino acids. The V gene's germline CDR1 is SNHLY and CDR2 FYNNEI. The DNA read from the CDR3 is TGTGCCAGCAGCCTCGAGACAGGGCTCTATGGC. It is translated as CASSLETGLYG. The entire CDR3 protein reads CASSLETGLYGYTF.

Comment on this clone: The read ends 3 residues early relative to the CDR3; the germline J gene fills the gap. This chain links TRBV7-9 with TRBJ1-5; a weak D match, TRBD1 (5 bases). The germline CDR1 and CDR2 sequences are SEHNR and FQNEAQ (reference sequence). The CDR3 spans 14 residues. Trimming removed 5 bases from V and 0 bases from J, with 8 bases in between. The CDR3 sequence: CASSQGDSNQPQHF. Incomplete CDR3 DNA: TGTGCCAGCAGCCAAGGGGATAGCAATCAGCCC.

Judged by frequency, this clone is medium-sized. The CDR3 goes on 3 residues after the read ends, and that part is filled in from the germline J gene. This chain joins TRBV14 and TRBJ1-4; TRBD1 might be the D (6 bases). This CDR3 region has 16 residues. The V gene's germline CDR1 is SGHDN and CDR2 FVKESK. With 1 base removed from V and 10 bases from J, the gap between germline ends came to 19 bases. Partial CDR3 DNA: TGTGCCAGCAGCCAAGGTTTGGTAACAGGGCAGGGAAAA. Encoded protein: CASSQGLVTGQGK. The full-length CDR3 reads as CASSQGLVTGQGKLFF.

Note on this clone: The sequenced fragment ends 3 residues before the CDR3 boundary, so the rest is inferred from the germline J gene. V usage is TRBV11-2 and J usage is TRBJ1-2; D unclear. CDR1 is SGHAT and CDR2 is FQNNGV in the germline V gene. V was pared by 0 bases and J by 3 bases, with 5 bases between. The CDR3 is made up of 13 amino acids. CDR3 amino acids: CASSLDSYYGYTF. CDR3 DNA (partial): TGTGCCAGCAGCTTAGACAGTTACTATGGC. The complete variable domain, with remaining parts taken from reference TRBV11-2 and TRBJ1-2, reads EAGVAQSPRYKIIEKRQSVAFWCNPISGHATLYWYQQILGQGPKLLIQFQNNGVVDDSQLPKDRFSAERLKGVDSTLKIQPAKLEDSAVYLCASSLDSYYGYTFGSGTRLTVV.

Points on this clone: With the read ending 3 residues before the CDR3 end, the germline J gene is used to fill in that end. The J gene is TRBJ2-7, the V gene TRBV18; 16 bases are a match to TRBD2. The CDR3 runs 16 residues. The V segment lost 3 bases and the J segment 6 bases; nucleotides outside the gene matches: 5. Germline V gene sequence: CDR1 KGHSH, CDR2 LQKENI. CDR3 DNA (partial): TGTGCCAGCTCACCTGGGACTAGCGGGAGGGCCGGCGAG. It specifies CASSPGTSGRAGE. The entire CDR3 protein is CASSPGTSGRAGEQYF.

Points on this clone: Read data end 3 residues before the CDR3 end; the end is taken from the germline J gene. This rearrangement joins TRBV7-2 to TRBJ1-1; 8 bases agree with TRBD1. The trim removed 5 bases at V and 4 bases at J, leaving 6 bases unmatched. The CDR3 contains 14 residues. Germline V CDR1 and CDR2: SGHTA, FQGNSA. This CDR3 is CASSGRGRGTEAFF. CDR3 bases read: TGTGCCAGCAGCGGCAGGGGGCGAGGCACTGAA.

As regards this clone: The read terminates 3 residues before the CDR3 end, so the remaining end is supplied by the germline J gene. V is TRBV30 and J is TRBJ1-1; D not resolved. V lost 2 bases, J lost 1 base, and 8 bases lay in between. This CDR3 comprises 13 residues. Germline V gene lookup returns CDR1 GTSNPN and CDR2 SVGIG (reference sequence). The CDR3 here is CAWSSRGNTEAFF. The part of the CDR3 DNA that was read is TGTGCCTGGAGTTCTCGGGGGAACACTGAA.

Regarding this clone: The missing CDR3 end, 3 residues past where the read stops, is filled in from the germline J gene. This chain joins TRBV19 and TRBJ2-3, with 7 bases identical to TRBD1. There are 14 residues in the CDR3. The V and J ends lost 5 bases and 2 bases, in that order; junction bases with no gene match: 4. Germline-derived CDR1 and CDR2 are LNHDA and SQIVND (reference sequence). The part of the CDR3 DNA that was read is TGTGCCAGTAGTGAGGGACAGTACACAGATACG. Translating it yields CASSEGQYTDT. The entire CDR3 is CASSEGQYTDTQYF.

Of note for this clone: Read sequence stops 3 residues before the CDR3 end, and the germline J gene provides the missing end. The chain carries TRBV29-1 and TRBJ2-7, with 10 bases lining up with TRBD1. Germline V gives CDR1 SQVTM, CDR2 ANQGSEA. Trimming cost V 7 bases and J 6 bases; bases outside gene matches: 12. The CDR3 sequence is 14 residues long. The CDR3 here is CSAALGQGVGEQYF. CDR3 DNA, as far as it was read: TGCAGCGCGGCCCTCGGACAGGGGGTCGGCGAG.

Concerning this clone itself: The missing CDR3 end, 3 residues past where the read stops, is filled in from the germline J gene. The J gene is TRBJ2-5, the V gene TRBV7-7; 7 bases map to TRBD2. Trimming removed 6 bases from V and 4 bases from J; junction bases left unmatched: 14. The CDR3 has 16 residues. The germline V gene encodes CDR1 SSHAT and CDR2 FNYEAQ (reference sequence). CDR3 DNA, as far as it was read: TGTGCCAGCAGTCTAGACATCGGGCTAGCGGTAGAGACC. Encoded protein: CASSLDIGLAVET. The full CDR3 protein is CASSLDIGLAVETQYF.

In regard to this clone: The observed sequence ends 3 residues before the CDR3 terminus, with the missing tail filled in from the germline J gene. The chain joins TRBV5-4 to TRBJ2-1; D might be TRBD1 (6 bases). The V and J ends lost 4 bases and 6 bases respectively, with 11 bases between them. CDR3 length equals 13 residues. Looked up from germline, CDR1 is SGHNT and CDR2 is YYREEE (reference sequence). The CDR3 DNA, read in part, is TGTGCCAGCAGCGACAGGTTAGGCAATGAG. It encodes CASSDRLGNE. The complete CDR3 sequence is CASSDRLGNEQFF.

On this clone: The sequence runs out 3 residues before the end of the CDR3; the remainder is reconstructed from the germline J gene. V gene TRBV7-9 combines with J gene TRBJ2-7; 10 positions match TRBD1. CDR3 length: 13 residues. Per germline, CDR1 SEHNR and CDR2 FQNEAQ (reference sequence). V lost 6 bases, J lost 5 bases, and 4 bases stayed unmatched. CDR3 DNA, as far as it was read: TGTGCCAGCAGTAGGGACAGGGGCCACGAG. Translated, it gives CASSRDRGHE. The complete CDR3 sequence is CASSRDRGHEQYF.

About this clone: The read halts 3 residues ahead of the CDR3 end, with the missing end drawn from the germline J gene. At the DNA level, this CDR3 is encoded by other sequences in the same sample as well. The chain combines TRBV29-1 with TRBJ1-3, with D maybe TRBD1 (6 bases). V lost 5 bases and J lost 4, with 15 bases in between. CDR1 SQVTM and CDR2 ANQGSEA come from the germline V gene. This CDR3 comprises 14 residues. This CDR3 is CSVITGISGNTIYF. The CDR3 bases that were read are TGCAGCGTTATAACAGGGATCTCAGGAAACACC.